This T cell receptor beta chain was captured by sequencing in a study of somatic mutations in cytotoxic T cells in rheumatoid arthritis. Study-wide results and limits: Increasing age coincided with elevated CD8+ clonality among rheumatoid arthritis patients, though not among healthy controls.

Assay used: immunoSEQ multiplex PCR; TCRdb lists only in-frame clones, some missing. The table lists 20,000 or so clones, 75% to 90% of them singletons. V was trimmed by 0 bases and J by 6 bases, leaving 9 bases between them. The germline V gene has CDR1 SGDLS and CDR2 YYNGEE. This CDR3 is built from 13 residues. The sample holds a few counts of this clone. As yet, its antigen is unknown. The sequencing input was CD8+ T cells sorted from blood. The receptor comes from a woman between 35 and 50 years old with rheumatoid arthritis. V usage is TRBV9 and J usage is TRBJ1-1; D possibly corresponds to TRBD1 (6 bases). CDR3 bases: TGTGCCAGCAGCGTAGCGGGGGGCCCTGAAGCTTTCTTT. This sequence encodes CASSVAGGPEAFF.